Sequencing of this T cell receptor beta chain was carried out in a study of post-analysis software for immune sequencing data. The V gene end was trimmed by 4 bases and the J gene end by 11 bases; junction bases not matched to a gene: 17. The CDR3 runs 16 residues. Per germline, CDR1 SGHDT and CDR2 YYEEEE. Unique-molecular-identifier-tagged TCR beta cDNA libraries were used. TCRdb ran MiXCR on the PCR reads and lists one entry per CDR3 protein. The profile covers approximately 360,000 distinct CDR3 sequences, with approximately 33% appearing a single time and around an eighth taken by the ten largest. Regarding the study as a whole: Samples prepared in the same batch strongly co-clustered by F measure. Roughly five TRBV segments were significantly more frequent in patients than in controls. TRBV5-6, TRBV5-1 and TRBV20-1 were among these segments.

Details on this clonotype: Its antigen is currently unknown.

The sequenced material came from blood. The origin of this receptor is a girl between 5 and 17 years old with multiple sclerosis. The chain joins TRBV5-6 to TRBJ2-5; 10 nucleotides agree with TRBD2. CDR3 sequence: CASSPGAGGPGNEQYF. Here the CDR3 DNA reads TGTGCCAGCAGCCCCGGAGCGGGGGGGCCGGGAAATGAGCAGTACTTC.